This TCR beta chain was recorded in a study of identical twins. Study results and limitations: Invariant MAIT and iNKT cells could partly confound zero-insertion analyses. Alpha sequences that were out-of-frame and twin-shared showed an excess of low generation probability.

One entry per CDR3 protein, called by TCRdb with MiXCR from the 5' RACE reads. The data show under 900,000 distinct CDR3 sequences, 9% to 15% seen once. After removal of 5 bases from V and 4 bases from J, the junction contained 8 bases not matched to a gene. This CDR3 comprises 15 residues. This clonotype has a count of ten or more. Its cognate antigen is unknown. This same sample was also taken into another study, of yellow fever vaccine responses in identical twins.

The receptor's source is a woman younger than 30 in good health. This rearrangement joins TRBV12-3 or TRBV12-4 to TRBJ2-3; TRBD1 matches at 8 bases. The source material was PBMCs. The CDR3 DNA follows: TGTGCCAGCAGTCCCCGACAGGGGTCGGCAGATACGCAGTATTTT. Protein: CASSPRQGSADTQYF.